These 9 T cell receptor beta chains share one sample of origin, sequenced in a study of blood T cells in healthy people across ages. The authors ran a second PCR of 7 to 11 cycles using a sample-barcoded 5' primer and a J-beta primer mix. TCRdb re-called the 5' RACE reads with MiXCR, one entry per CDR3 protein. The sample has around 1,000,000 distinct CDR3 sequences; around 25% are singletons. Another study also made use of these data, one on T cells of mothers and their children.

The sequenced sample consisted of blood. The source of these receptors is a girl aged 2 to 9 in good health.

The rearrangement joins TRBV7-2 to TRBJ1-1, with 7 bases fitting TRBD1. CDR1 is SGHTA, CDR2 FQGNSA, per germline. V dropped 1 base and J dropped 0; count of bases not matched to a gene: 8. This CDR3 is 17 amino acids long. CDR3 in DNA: TGTGCCAGCAGCTTAGGAGGGGGCAGGACCATGAACACTGAAGCTTTCTTT. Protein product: CASSLGGGRTMNTEAFF.

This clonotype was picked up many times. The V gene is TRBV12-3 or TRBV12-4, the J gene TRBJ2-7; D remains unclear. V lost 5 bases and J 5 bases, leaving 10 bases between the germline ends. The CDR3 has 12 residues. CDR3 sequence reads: CASSPSRNEQYF. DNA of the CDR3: TGTGCCAGCAGTCCATCTCGCAACGAGCAGTACTTC.

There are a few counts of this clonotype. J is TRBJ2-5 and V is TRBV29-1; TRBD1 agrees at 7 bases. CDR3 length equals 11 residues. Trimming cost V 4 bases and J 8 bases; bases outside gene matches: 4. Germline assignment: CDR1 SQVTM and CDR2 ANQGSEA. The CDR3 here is CSVGDSRTQYF. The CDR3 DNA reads TGCAGCGTTGGGGACAGTAGAACCCAGTACTTC.

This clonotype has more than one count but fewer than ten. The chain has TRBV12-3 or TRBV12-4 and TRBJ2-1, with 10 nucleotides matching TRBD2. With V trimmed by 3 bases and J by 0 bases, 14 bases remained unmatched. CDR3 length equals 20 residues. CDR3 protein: CASSFYRILAGLSSYNEQFF. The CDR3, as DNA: TGTGCCAGCAGTTTTTATCGGATACTAGCGGGACTTAGCTCCTACAATGAGCAGTTCTTC.

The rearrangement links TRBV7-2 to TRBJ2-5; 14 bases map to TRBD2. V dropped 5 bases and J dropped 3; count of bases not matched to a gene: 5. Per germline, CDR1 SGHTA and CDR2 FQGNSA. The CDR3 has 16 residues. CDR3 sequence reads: CASSQTSGRGEETQYF. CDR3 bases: TGTGCCAGCAGCCAGACTAGCGGGAGGGGTGAAGAGACCCAGTACTTC. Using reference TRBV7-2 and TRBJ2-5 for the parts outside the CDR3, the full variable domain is GAGVSQSPSNKVTEKGKDVELRCDPISGHTALYWYRQSLGQGLEFLIYFQGNSAPDKSGLPSDRFSAERTGGSVSTLTIQRTQQEDSAVYLCASSQTSGRGEETQYFGPGTRLLVL.

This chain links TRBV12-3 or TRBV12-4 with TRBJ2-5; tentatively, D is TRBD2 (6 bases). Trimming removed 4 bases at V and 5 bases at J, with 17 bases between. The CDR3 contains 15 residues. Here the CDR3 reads CASSSLAAGVETQYF. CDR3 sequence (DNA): TGTGCCAGCAGTTCTTTAGCGGCCGGGGTGGAGACCCAGTACTTC.

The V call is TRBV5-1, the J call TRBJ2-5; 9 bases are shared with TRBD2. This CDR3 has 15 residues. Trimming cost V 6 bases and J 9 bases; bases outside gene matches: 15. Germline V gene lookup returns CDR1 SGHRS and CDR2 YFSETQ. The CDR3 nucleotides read TGCGCCAGCACCCTGGTGGGCGGGAGGGCCGATCCCCAGTACTTC. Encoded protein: CASTLVGGRADPQYF. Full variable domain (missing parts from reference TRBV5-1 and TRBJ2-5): KAGVTQTPRYLIKTRGQQVTLSCSPISGHRSVSWYQQTPGQGLQFLFEYFSETQRNKGNFPGRFSGRQFSNSRSEMNVSTLELGDSALYLCASTLVGGRADPQYFGPGTRLLVL.

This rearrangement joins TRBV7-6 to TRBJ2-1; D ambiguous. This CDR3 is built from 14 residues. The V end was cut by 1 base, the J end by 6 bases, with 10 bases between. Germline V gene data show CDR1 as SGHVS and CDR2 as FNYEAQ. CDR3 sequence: CASSLDLRSNEQFF. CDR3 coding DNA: TGTGCCAGCAGCTTAGATTTGAGGTCCAATGAGCAGTTCTTC.

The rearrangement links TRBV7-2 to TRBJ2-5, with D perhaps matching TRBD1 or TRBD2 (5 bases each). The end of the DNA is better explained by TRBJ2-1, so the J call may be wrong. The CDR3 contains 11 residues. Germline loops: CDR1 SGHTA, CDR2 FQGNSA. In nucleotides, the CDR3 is TGTGCCAGCAGCGTCAGGGACGAGCAGTTCTTC. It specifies CASSVRDEQFF.